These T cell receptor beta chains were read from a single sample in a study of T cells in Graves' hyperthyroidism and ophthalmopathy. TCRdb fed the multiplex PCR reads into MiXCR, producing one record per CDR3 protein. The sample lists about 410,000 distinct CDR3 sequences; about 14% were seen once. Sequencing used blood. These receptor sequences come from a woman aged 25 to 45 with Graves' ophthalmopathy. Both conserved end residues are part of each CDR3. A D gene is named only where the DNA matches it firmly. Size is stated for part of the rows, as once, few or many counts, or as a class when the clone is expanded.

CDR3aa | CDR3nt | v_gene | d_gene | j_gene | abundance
CASSESGRKPYEQYF | TGCGCCAGCAGTGAGTCTGGCAGGAAACCCTACGAGCAGTACTTC | TRBV10-1 | . | TRBJ2-7 | many
CASSTGGRGYTF | TGTGCCAGCAGTACAGGGGGCCGTGGCTACACCTTC | TRBV28 | TRBD1 | TRBJ1-2 | many
CSAKNGLGGTDTQYF | TGCAGTGCGAAAAACGGTCTTGGGGGAACAGATACGCAGTATTTT | TRBV20-1 | . | TRBJ2-3 | many
CAWSGMDTQYF | TGTGCCTGGAGTGGGATGGATACGCAGTATTTT | TRBV30 | . | TRBJ2-3 | many
CSVSEQFF | TGCAGCGTCAGTGAGCAGTTCTTC | TRBV29-1 | . | TRBJ2-1 | once
CASSQGWGGGAFGANVLTF | TGTGCCAGCAGCCAAGGATGGGGCGGGGGGGCCTTTGGGGCCAACGTCCTGACTTTC | TRBV3-1 | TRBD2 | TRBJ2-6 | few
CASTLGRMTGELFF | TGTGCCAGCACTCTGGGTCGGATGACCGGGGAGCTGTTTTTT | TRBV11-3 | . | TRBJ2-2 | many
CASSEQGGREKLFF | TGTGCCAGCAGTGAGCAGGGGGGCCGGGAAAAACTGTTTTTT | TRBV2 | TRBD1 | TRBJ1-4 | many
CASSLAGGVDTQYF | TGTGCCAGCAGCTTAGCGGGGGGCGTGGATACGCAGTATTTT | TRBV7-9 | . | TRBJ2-3 | many
CSARGGSGSYNEQFF | TGCAGTGCTAGAGGGGGTAGTGGGTCCTACAATGAGCAGTTCTTC | TRBV20-1 | . | TRBJ2-1 | many
CSVPREVYNEQFF | TGCAGTGTCCCACGGGAAGTTTACAATGAGCAGTTCTTC | TRBV20-1 | . | TRBJ2-1 | many
CAWSGTSGFQEAQYF | TGTGCCTGGAGCGGGACTAGCGGCTTCCAAGAGGCCCAGTACTTC | TRBV30 | TRBD2 | TRBJ2-5 | once
CASSPPMADEQFF | TGTGCCAGCTCACCACCGATGGCGGATGAGCAGTTCTTC | TRBV18 | . | TRBJ2-1 | many
CASSELPGVGTEAFF | TGTGCCAGCAGTGAATTACCGGGCGTCGGCACTGAAGCTTTCTTT | TRBV6-1 | . | TRBJ1-1 | many
CATTGQAGSYNSPLHF | TGTGCCACGACTGGACAGGCCGGTTCCTATAATTCACCCCTCCACTTT | TRBV6-1 | TRBD1 | TRBJ1-6 | once
CASSPDRYYQPQHF | TGTGCCAGCAGTCCGGACAGATATTATCAGCCCCAGCATTTT | TRBV6-1 | . | TRBJ1-5 | many
CAWRERLGAFF | TGTGCCTGGAGAGAGAGGCTTGGGGCTTTCTTT | TRBV30 | . | TRBJ1-1 | many
CSVVRGTDTQYF | TGCAGCGTTGTGAGAGGCACAGATACGCAGTATTTT | TRBV29-1 | . | TRBJ2-3 | few
CSAPTDDYGYTF | TGCAGTGCACCGACAGACGACTATGGCTACACCTTC | TRBV20-1 | . | TRBJ1-2 | many
CASSRPGTGDGAFF | TGTGCCAGCAGCCGTCCCGGGACAGGGGATGGGGCTTTCTTT | TRBV11-2 | TRBD1 | TRBJ1-1 | .
CASGTVKADTQYF | TGTGCCAGCGGGACGGTAAAGGCAGATACGCAGTATTTT | TRBV19 | . | TRBJ2-3 | few
CAWDLGQRKTYF | TGTGCCTGGGACCTTGGACAGCGGAAGACGTACTTC | TRBV30 | . | TRBJ2-7 | many
CASSLTGTTANYGYTF | TGTGCCAGCAGCCTTACCGGGACCACAGCTAACTATGGCTACACCTTC | TRBV14 | . | TRBJ1-2 | .
CSAREAAEVRTQYF | TGCAGTGCCAGAGAGGCAGCCGAGGTCAGGACCCAGTACTTC | TRBV20-1 | . | TRBJ2-5 | many
CASSQDREQYF | TGTGCCAGCAGCCAAGATAGGGAGCAGTACTTC | TRBV14 | . | TRBJ2-7 | many
CASSLTFLIPGPYQPQHF | TGTGCCAGCAGCTTAACGTTCCTGATCCCGGGACCGTATCAGCCCCAGCATTTT | TRBV7-3 | . | TRBJ1-5 | many
CASSLAAGTTYEQYF | TGTGCCAGCAGCTTGGCGGCAGGGACTACCTACGAGCAGTACTTC | TRBV7-9 | TRBD2 | TRBJ2-7 | few
CASSLVKVSTDTQYF | TGTGCCAGCAGTTTAGTCAAGGTTAGCACAGATACGCAGTATTTT | TRBV28 | . | TRBJ2-3 | many
CASSQRDGNEQFF | TGCGCCAGCAGCCAAAGGGATGGAAATGAGCAGTTCTTC | TRBV4-1 | . | TRBJ2-1 | many
CAGSELGGFVTGELFF | TGCGCCGGCAGTGAGCTTGGGGGCTTCGTCACCGGGGAGCTGTTTTTT | TRBV10-2 | . | TRBJ2-2 | .
CSARRPGGGSYEQYF | TGCAGTGCTAGGCGGCCAGGGGGGGGTTCCTACGAGCAGTACTTC | TRBV20-1 | . | TRBJ2-7 | many
CASSETPFGRGQSYGYTF | TGTGCCAGCAGCGAGACCCCTTTCGGGAGGGGGCAGAGCTATGGCTACACCTTC | TRBV9 | TRBD1 | TRBJ1-2 | many
CASSLTGPVGATEAFF | TGCGCCAGCAGCTTGACAGGGCCGGTGGGGGCGACTGAAGCTTTCTTT | TRBV5-1 | . | TRBJ1-1 | many
CASSHHTQGNYGYTF | TGTGCCAGCAGTCATCATACTCAGGGTAACTATGGCTACACCTTC | TRBV12-3/TRBV12-4 | . | TRBJ1-2 | many
CAWSVPVWTYEQYF | TGTGCCTGGAGTGTACCGGTCTGGACTTACGAGCAGTACTTC | TRBV30 | . | TRBJ2-7 | many
CASSFPGQGSSYEQYF | TGTGCCAGCAGCTTTCCGGGACAGGGGAGCTCCTACGAGCAGTACTTC | TRBV7-8 | TRBD1 | TRBJ2-7 | many
CASSMRGYGYTF | TGTGCCAGTAGTATGCGTGGTTATGGCTACACCTTC | TRBV19 | . | TRBJ1-2 | few
CASSLVEVGDTQYF | TGTGCCAGCAGCTTAGTCGAGGTGGGAGATACGCAGTATTTT | TRBV11-2 | . | TRBJ2-3 | many
CASSLPWAGERTGELFF | TGTGCCAGCAGCCTTCCTTGGGCGGGGGAGCGGACCGGGGAGCTGTTTTTT | TRBV4-2 | TRBD2 | TRBJ2-2 | many
CASSLAGTVMNTEAFF | TGTGCCAGCAGCTTAGCCGGGACGGTCATGAACACTGAAGCTTTCTTT | TRBV11-2 | . | TRBJ1-1 | many
CASSQRGGSGADTQYF | TGTGCCAGCAGCCAGCGGGGGGGGAGCGGGGCAGATACGCAGTATTTT | TRBV3-1 | TRBD2 | TRBJ2-3 | many
CASSDNPGQGIEEQYF | TGTGCCAGCAGCGATAACCCGGGACAGGGGATAGAGGAGCAGTACTTC | TRBV7-9 | TRBD1 | TRBJ2-7 | many
CASSQAGTQYF | TGTGCCAGCAGCCAGGCGGGGACCCAGTACTTC | TRBV3-1 | . | TRBJ2-5 | many
CASKHDWWNSLNYGYTF | TGTGCCAGCAAACACGATTGGTGGAACAGCTTAAACTATGGCTACACCTTC | TRBV6-1 | . | TRBJ1-2 | few